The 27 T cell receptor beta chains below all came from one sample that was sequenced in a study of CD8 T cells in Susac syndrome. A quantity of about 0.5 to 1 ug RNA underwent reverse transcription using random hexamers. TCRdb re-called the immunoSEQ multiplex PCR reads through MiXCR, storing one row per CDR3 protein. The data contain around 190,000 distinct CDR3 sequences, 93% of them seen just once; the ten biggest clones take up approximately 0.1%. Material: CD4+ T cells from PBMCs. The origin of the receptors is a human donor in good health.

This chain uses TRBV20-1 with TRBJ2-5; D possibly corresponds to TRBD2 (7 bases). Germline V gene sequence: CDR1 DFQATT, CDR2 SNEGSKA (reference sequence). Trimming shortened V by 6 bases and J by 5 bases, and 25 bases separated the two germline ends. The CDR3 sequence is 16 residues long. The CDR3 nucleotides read TGCAGTGCGCCGAGAGGGGGGGCCATTTTCTCGGAGACCCAGTACTTC. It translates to CSAPRGGAIFSETQYF.

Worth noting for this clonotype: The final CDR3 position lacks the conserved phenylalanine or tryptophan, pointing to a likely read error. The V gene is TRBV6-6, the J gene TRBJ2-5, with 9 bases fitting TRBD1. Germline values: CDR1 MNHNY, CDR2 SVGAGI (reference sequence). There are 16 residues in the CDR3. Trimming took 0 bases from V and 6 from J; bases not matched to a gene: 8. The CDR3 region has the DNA TGTGCCAGCAGTTACTCGCCGACAGGGGGAGGGAAGACCCAGTACCTC. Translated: CASSYSPTGGGKTQYL.

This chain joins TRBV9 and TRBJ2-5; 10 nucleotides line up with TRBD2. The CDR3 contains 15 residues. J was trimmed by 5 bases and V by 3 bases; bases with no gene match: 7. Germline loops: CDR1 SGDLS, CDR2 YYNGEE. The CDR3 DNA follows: TGTGCCAGCAGCGCCCAAGCGGGGGGGCCGGAGACCCAGTACTTC. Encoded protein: CASSAQAGGPETQYF. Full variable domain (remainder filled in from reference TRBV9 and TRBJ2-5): DSGVTQTPKHLITATGQRVTLRCSPRSGDLSVYWYQQSLDQGLQFLIQYYNGEERAKGNILERFSAQQFPDLHSELNLSSLELGDSALYFCASSAQAGGPETQYFGPGTRLLVL.

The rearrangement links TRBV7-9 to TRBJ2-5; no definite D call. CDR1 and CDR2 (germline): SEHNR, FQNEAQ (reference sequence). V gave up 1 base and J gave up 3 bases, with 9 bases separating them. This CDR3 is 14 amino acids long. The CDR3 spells CASSLGTVKETQYF. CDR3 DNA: TGTGCCAGCAGCTTAGGAACAGTAAAAGAGACCCAGTACTTC.

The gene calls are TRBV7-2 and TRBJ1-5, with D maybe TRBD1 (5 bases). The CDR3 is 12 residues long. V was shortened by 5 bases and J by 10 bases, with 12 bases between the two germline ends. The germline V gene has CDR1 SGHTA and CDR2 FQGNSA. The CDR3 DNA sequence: TGTGCCAGCAGCCAAGGGGCGGAACCCCAGCATTTT. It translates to CASSQGAEPQHF.

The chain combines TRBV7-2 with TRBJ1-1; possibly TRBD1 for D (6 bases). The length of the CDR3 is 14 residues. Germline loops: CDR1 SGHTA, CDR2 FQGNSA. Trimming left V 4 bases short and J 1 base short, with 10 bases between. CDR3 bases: TGTGCCAGCAGCTACAAAGGGGGGAACACTGAAGCTTTCTTT. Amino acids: CASSYKGGNTEAFF.

DNA for the CDR3: TGTGCCTGGAGTGCGGCGGGACGGACTGAAGCTTTCTTT. Protein sequence: CAWSAAGRTEAFF. The chain is built from TRBV30 and TRBJ1-1; perhaps TRBD1 as D (5 bases). This CDR3 spans 13 amino acids. The germline V gene encodes CDR1 GTSNPN and CDR2 SVGIG (reference sequence). Trimming cost V 1 base and J 5 bases, with 11 bases left between them.

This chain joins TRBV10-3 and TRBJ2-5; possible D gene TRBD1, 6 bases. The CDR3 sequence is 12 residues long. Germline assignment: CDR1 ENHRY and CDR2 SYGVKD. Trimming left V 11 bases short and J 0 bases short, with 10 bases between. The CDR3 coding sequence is TGTGCCGCCCGGACAGACCAAGAGACCCAGTACTTC. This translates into CAARTDQETQYF.

CDR3 DNA: TGTGCCATCAGTGATGGCAGGGGGCGCGAAGAGACCCAGTACTTC. Its translation: CAISDGRGREETQYF. This rearrangement joins TRBV10-3 to TRBJ2-5; 8 bases are shared with TRBD1. With V trimmed by 3 bases and J by 3 bases, 6 bases remained unmatched. The CDR3 length is 15 residues. Germline-derived CDR1 and CDR2 are ENHRY and SYGVKD.

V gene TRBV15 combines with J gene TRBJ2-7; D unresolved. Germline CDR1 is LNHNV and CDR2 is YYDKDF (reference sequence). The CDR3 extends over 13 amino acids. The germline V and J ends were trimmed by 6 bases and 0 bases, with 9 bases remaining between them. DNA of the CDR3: TGTGCCACCAGGAACACCGACTCCTACGAGCAGTACGTC. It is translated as CATRNTDSYEQYV.

The chain's CDR3 is CSASKVAGETQYF. The CDR3 nucleotides are TGCAGTGCTAGTAAGGTAGCGGGGGAGACCCAGTACTTC. The chain recombines TRBV20-1 with TRBJ2-5; 8 bases line up with TRBD2. CDR1 is DFQATT, CDR2 SNEGSKA, per germline (reference sequence). CDR3 length: 13 residues. Unmatched junction bases numbered 5, after V lost 3 bases and J lost 5 bases.

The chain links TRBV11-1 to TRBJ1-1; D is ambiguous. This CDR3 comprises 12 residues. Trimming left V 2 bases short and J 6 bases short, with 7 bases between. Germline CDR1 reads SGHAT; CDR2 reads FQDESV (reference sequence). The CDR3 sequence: CASSLPVPEAFF. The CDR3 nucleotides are TGTGCCAGCAGCTTACCAGTCCCTGAAGCTTTCTTT.

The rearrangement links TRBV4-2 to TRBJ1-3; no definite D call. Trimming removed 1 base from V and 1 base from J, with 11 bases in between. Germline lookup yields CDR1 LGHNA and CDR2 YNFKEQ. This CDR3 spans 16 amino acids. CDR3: CASSQAVGASGNTIYF. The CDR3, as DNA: TGTGCCAGCAGCCAAGCCGTCGGAGCGTCTGGAAACACCATATATTTT.

CDR3 protein: CASSPQGLASPLHF. CDR3 DNA sequence: TGTGCCAGCAGCCCCCAGGGCCTGGCTTCACCCCTCCACTTT. The chain combines TRBV7-9 with TRBJ1-6; D possibly corresponds to TRBD1 (5 bases). Germline V gene lookup returns CDR1 SEHNR and CDR2 FQNEAQ (reference sequence). This CDR3 region has 14 residues. Trimming pared 5 bases from V and 9 bases from J, leaving 14 bases between.

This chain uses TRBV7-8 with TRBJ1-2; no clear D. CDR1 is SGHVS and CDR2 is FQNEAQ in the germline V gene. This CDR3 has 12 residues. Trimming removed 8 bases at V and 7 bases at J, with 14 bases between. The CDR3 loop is CASSELLGGYTF. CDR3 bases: TGTGCCAGCTCAGAGCTTCTGGGTGGCTACACCTTC.

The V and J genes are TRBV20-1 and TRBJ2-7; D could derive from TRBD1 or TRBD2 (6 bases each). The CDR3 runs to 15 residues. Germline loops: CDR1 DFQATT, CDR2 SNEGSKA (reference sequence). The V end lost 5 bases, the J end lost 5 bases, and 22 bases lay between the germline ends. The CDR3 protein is CSAPRGAPGRNEQYF. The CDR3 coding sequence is TGCAGTGCTCCGAGGGGGGCTCCCGGGCGGAACGAGCAGTACTTC.

This chain's CDR3 is CASSRTRDRGNEQYF. In nucleotides, the CDR3 is TGTGCCAGCAGCCGAACCAGGGACAGGGGGAACGAGCAGTACTTC. The gene calls are TRBV4-2 and TRBJ2-7, with TRBD1 matching over 11 bases. The CDR3 has 15 residues. J was trimmed by 5 bases and V by 4 bases; bases with no gene match: 7. The germline V gene encodes CDR1 LGHNA and CDR2 YNFKEQ.

The DNA for the CDR3 is TGTGCCAGCAGTTCCTCCCCCCGGCACTATGGCTACACCTTC. Its protein product is CASSSSPRHYGYTF. The rearrangement joins TRBV12-3 or TRBV12-4 to TRBJ1-2; D ambiguous. Trimming took 4 bases from V and 3 from J, leaving 12 bases between them. This CDR3 has 14 residues.

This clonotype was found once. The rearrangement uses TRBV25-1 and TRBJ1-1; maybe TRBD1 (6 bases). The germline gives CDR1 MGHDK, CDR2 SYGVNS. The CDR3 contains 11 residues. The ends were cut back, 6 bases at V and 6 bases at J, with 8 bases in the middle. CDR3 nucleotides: TGTGCCAGCAGACAGGGCCCTGAAGCTTTCTTT. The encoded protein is CASRQGPEAFF.

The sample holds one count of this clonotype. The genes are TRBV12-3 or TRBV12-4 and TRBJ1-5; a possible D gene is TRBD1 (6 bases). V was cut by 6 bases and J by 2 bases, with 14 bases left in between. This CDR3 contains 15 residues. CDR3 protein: CASSAQGTRNQPQHF. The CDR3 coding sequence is TGTGCCAGCAGCGCGCAGGGGACGCGCAATCAGCCCCAGCATTTT.

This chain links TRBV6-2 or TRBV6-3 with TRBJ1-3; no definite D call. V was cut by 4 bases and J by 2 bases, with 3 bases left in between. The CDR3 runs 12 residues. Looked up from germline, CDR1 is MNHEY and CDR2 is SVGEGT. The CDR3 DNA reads TGTGCCAGCAGTTTCCCTGGAAACACCATATATTTT. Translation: CASSFPGNTIYF.

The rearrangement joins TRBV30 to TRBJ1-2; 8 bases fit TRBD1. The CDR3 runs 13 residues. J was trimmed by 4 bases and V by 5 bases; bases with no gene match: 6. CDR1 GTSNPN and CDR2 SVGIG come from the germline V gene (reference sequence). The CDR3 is CAWRRDRRYGYTF. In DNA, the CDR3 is TGTGCCTGGCGACGGGACAGGCGCTATGGCTACACCTTC.

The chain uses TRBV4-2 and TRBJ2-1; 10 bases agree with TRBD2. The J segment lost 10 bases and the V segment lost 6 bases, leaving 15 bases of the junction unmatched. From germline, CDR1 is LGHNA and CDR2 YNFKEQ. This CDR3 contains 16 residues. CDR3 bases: TGTGCCAGCAGGGCTGTAGCGGGGGGCCTGAATGGGGAGCAGTTCTTC. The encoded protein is CASRAVAGGLNGEQFF.

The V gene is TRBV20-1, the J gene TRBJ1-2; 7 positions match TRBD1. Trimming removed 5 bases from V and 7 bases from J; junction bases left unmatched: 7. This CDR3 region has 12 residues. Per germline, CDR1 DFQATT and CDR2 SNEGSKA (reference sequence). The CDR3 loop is CSARGGLGGYTF. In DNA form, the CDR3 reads TGCAGTGCTCGAGGGGGCTTGGGTGGCTACACCTTC.

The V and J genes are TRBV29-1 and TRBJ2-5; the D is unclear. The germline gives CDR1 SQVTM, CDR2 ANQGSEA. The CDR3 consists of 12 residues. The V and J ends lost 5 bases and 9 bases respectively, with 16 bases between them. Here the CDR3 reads CSVIPGPLAQYF. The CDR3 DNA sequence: TGCAGCGTTATACCGGGCCCCCTGGCCCAGTACTTC. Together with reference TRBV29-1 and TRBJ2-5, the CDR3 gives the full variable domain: SAVISQKPSRDICQRGTSLTIQCQVDSQVTMMFWYRQQPGQSLTLIATANQGSEATYESGFVIDKFPISRPNLTFSTLTVSNMSPEDSSIYLCSVIPGPLAQYFGPGTRLLVL.

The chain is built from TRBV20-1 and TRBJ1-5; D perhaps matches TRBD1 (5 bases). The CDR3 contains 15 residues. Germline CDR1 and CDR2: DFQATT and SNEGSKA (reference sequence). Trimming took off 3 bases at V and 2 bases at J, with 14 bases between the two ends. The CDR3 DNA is TGCAGTGCTAGTATTGGGGGGGAGGGCAATCAGCCCCAGCATTTT. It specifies CSASIGGEGNQPQHF.

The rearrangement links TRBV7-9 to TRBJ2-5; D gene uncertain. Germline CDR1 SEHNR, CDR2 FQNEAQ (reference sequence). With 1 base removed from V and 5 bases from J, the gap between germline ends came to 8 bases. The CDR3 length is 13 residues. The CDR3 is CASSLGVYETQYF. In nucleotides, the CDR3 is TGTGCCAGCAGCTTAGGGGTCTACGAGACCCAGTACTTC.